In its sample, the clone carrying this T cell receptor beta chain was seen once. Unmatched junction bases numbered 6, after V lost 7 bases and J lost 1 base. The CDR3 has 14 amino acids. Germline values: CDR1 SNHLY, CDR2 FYNNEI. These data originate in a study of blood T cell repertoires in COVID-19. Study context: Samples came from the United States, Italy and Spain, spanning acute and convalescent COVID-19. PBMCs, B-cell-depleted T cells, or T cells were the source of the cDNA or gDNA that made up the material.

Original processing methods: From reference gene primer amplification, estimates of nucleated cell counts were derived. Assay: immunoSEQ multiplex PCR; the TCRdb copy retains only in-frame clones and omits some. That table supplies the V and J calls and clone size; D and trimming were determined from the DNA. The profile shows 25,000 or so clones, roughly 90% of them singletons. Sequencing used peripheral blood. The V and J genes are TRBV2 and TRBJ2-5; 7 nucleotides match TRBD1. The clonotype comes from a human donor in a cohort sampled during active COVID-19. The CDR3 loop reads CASTATGPQETQYF. CDR3 DNA sequence: TGTGCCAGCACGGCGACAGGGCCCCAAGAGACCCAGTACTTC.